Listed here are 4 T cell receptor beta chains from one sample, sequenced in a study of response to subunit inactivated influenza vaccine. TCRdb reprocessed the RT-PCR reads with MiXCR, giving one entry per CDR3 protein. Altogether approximately 500,000 distinct CDR3 sequences are present, 14% being singletons, with the ten largest covering 11%. This sample comprised PBMCs from blood, obtained 12 days after vaccination. All receptors derive from a man in his fifties who received an inactivated influenza vaccine.

This clonotype appeared many times. The rearrangement uses TRBV20-1 and TRBJ2-2, with D possibly called TRBD1 or TRBD2 (6 bases each). Trimming removed 3 bases from V and 0 bases from J, with 11 bases in between. The CDR3 runs 15 residues. The germline gives CDR1 DFQATT, CDR2 SNEGSKA (reference sequence). The chain's CDR3 is CSARGGHANTGELFF. Written as DNA, the CDR3 is TGCAGTGCTAGGGGGGGCCACGCGAACACCGGGGAGCTGTTTTTT.

The gene calls are TRBV3-1 and TRBJ2-6; D is possibly TRBD1 or TRBD2 (6 bases each). The germline V and J ends were trimmed by 2 bases and 4 bases, with 9 bases remaining between them. The germline CDR1 and CDR2 sequences are LGHDT and YNNKEL (reference sequence). This CDR3 has 15 amino acids. The CDR3 nucleotides read TGTGCCAGCAGCCAACGGGGGCTCGGGGCCAACGTCCTGACTTTC. Translated: CASSQRGLGANVLTF.

This clonotype appeared a few times. V usage is TRBV7-9 and J usage is TRBJ2-1, with 7 bases that match TRBD2. Germline CDR1 and CDR2: SEHNR and FQNEAQ (reference sequence). Trimming removed 5 bases from V and 8 bases from J; junction bases left unmatched: 15. This CDR3 contains 16 residues. As DNA, the CDR3 is TGTGCCAGCAGCCGCGGTGAGGCGGGAGCGGTGGATGAGCAGTTCTTC. Protein product: CASSRGEAGAVDEQFF.

The genes are TRBV5-1 and TRBJ2-5, with D possibly being TRBD2 (5 bases). The germline V gene encodes CDR1 SGHRS and CDR2 YFSETQ. Trimming cost V 2 bases and J 3 bases, with 14 bases left between them. This CDR3 is built from 15 residues. The DNA for the CDR3 is TGCGCCAGCAGCTTACGCGGGCCAGCGGAAGAGACCCAGTACTTC. Amino acid sequence: CASSLRGPAEETQYF.